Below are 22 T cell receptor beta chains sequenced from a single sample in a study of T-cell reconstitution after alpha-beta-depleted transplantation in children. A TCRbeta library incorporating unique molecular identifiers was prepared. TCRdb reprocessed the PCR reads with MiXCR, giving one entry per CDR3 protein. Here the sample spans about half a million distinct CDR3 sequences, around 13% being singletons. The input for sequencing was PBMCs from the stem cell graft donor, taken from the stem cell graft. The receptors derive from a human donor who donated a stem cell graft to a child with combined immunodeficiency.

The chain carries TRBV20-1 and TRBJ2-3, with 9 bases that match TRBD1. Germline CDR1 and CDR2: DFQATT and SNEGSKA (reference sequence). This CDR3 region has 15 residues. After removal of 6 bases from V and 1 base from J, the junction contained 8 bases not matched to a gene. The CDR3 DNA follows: TGCAGTGCGACGGGACAGGGAATGGGCACAGATACGCAGTATTTT. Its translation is CSATGQGMGTDTQYF.

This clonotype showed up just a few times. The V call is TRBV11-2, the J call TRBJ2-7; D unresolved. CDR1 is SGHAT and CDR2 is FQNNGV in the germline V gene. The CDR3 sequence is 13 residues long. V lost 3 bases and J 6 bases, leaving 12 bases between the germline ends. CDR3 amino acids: CASSLFGQPEQYF. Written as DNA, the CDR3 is TGTGCCAGCAGCTTGTTTGGGCAGCCCGAGCAGTACTTC.

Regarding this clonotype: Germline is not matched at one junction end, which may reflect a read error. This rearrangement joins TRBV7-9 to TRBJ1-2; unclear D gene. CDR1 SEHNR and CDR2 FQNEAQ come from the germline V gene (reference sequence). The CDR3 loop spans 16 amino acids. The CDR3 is CSSSPPAGQPNYGYTF. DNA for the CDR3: TGTTCCAGCAGCCCGCCAGCCGGTCAGCCTAACTATGGCTACACCTTC.

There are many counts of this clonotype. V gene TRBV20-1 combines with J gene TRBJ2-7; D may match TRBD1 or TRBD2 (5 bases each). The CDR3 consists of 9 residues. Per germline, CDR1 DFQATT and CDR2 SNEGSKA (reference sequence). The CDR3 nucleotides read TGCAGCCCCGGGGCTGAGCAGTACTTC. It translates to CSPGAEQYF.

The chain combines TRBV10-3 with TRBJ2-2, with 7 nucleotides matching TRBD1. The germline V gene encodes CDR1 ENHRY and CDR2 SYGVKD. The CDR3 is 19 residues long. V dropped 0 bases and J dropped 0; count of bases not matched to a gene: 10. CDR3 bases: TGTGCCATCAGTGAGTCCATGGGCAGGGGGTTATCGAACACCGGGGAGCTGTTTTTT. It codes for CAISESMGRGLSNTGELFF.

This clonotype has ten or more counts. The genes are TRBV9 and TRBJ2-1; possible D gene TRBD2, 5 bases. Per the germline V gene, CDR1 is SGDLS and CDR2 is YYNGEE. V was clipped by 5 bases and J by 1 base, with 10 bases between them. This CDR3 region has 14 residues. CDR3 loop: CASSPDLSYNEQFF. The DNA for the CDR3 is TGTGCCAGCAGTCCGGACTTGTCCTACAATGAGCAGTTCTTC.

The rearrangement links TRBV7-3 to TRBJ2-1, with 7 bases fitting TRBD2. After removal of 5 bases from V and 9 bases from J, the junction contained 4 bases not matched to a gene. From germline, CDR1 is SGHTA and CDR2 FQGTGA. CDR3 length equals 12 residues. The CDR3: CASSRDYREQFF. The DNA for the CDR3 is TGTGCCAGCAGCCGGGACTATCGTGAGCAGTTCTTC. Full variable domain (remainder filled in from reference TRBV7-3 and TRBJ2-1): GAGVSQTPSNKVTEKGKYVELRCDPISGHTALYWYRQSLGQGPEFLIYFQGTGAADDSGLPNDRFFAVRPEGSVSTLKIQRTERGDSAVYLCASSRDYREQFFGPGTRLTVL.

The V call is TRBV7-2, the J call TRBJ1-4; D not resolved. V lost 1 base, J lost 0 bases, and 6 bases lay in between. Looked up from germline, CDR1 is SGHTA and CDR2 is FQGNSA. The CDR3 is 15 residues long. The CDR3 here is CASSLVSSTNEKLFF. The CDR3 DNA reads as TGTGCCAGCAGCTTAGTTTCCTCAACTAATGAAAAACTGTTTTTT.

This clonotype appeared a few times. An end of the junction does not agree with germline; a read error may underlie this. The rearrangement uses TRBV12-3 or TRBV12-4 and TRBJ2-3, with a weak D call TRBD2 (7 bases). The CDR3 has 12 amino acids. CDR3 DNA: TGTGCCAGCAGTTTTTCCGGGGGGCGGTCGTTTTTT. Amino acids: CASSFSGGRSFF.

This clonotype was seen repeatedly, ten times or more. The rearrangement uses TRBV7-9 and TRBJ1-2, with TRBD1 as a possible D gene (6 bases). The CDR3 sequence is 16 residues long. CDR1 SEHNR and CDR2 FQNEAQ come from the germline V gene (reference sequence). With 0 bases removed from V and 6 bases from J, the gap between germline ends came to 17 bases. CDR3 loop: CASSLAYLGTSNGYTF. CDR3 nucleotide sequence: TGTGCCAGCAGCTTAGCGTATTTAGGGACAAGCAATGGCTACACCTTC.

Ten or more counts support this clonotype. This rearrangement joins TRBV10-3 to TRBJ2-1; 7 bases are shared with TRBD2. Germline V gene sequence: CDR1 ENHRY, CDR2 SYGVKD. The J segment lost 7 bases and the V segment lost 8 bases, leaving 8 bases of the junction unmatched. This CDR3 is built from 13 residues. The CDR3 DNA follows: TGTGCCATCTCACCGGGGGGAACGAATGAGCAGTTCTTC. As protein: CAISPGGTNEQFF.

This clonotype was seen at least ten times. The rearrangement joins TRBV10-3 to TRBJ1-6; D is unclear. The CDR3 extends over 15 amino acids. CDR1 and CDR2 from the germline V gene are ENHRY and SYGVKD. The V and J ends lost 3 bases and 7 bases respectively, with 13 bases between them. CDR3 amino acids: CAISDLNPGNSPLHF. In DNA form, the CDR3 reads TGTGCCATCAGTGACCTCAATCCGGGCAATTCACCCCTCCACTTT.

CDR3 loop: CASSLSGGPSYEQYF. The CDR3 DNA is TGTGCCAGCAGCCTAAGCGGGGGACCCTCCTACGAGCAGTACTTC. The V gene is TRBV7-2, the J gene TRBJ2-7, with TRBD2 matching 8 bases. Germline CDR1 reads SGHTA; CDR2 reads FQGNSA. The CDR3 sequence is 15 residues long. Unmatched junction bases numbered 6, after V lost 5 bases and J lost 0 bases.

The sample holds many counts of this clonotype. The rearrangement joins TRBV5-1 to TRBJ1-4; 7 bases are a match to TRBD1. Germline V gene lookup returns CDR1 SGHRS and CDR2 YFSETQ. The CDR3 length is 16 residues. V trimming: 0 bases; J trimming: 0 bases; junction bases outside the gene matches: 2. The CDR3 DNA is TGCGCCAGCAGCTTGGGGGGGACAGCAACTAATGAAAAACTGTTTTTT. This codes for CASSLGGTATNEKLFF.

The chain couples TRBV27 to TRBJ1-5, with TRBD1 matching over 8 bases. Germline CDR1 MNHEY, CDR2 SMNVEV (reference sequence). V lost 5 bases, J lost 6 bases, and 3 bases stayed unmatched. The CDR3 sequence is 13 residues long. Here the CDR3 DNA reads TGTGCCAGCAGTACCAGGGGGCCTCAGCCCCAGCATTTT. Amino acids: CASSTRGPQPQHF.

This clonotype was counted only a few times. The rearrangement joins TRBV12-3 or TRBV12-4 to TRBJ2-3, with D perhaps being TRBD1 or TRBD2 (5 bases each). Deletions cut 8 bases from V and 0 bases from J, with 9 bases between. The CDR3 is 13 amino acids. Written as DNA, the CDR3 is TGTGCCAGCGGCTGGGGGAGCACAGATACGCAGTATTTT. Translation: CASGWGSTDTQYF.

In DNA form, the CDR3 reads TGTGCCAGCAGCTTAAATTCCCTGCGAAACACCATATATTTT. It specifies CASSLNSLRNTIYF. The chain carries TRBV7-8 and TRBJ1-3; D call uncertain. V lost 2 bases to trimming and J lost 5 bases, with 10 bases between them. The CDR3 extends over 14 amino acids. From germline, CDR1 is SGHVS and CDR2 FQNEAQ.

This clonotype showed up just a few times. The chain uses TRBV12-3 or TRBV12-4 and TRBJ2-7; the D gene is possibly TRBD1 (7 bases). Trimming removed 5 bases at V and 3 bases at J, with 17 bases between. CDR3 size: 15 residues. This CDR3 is CASSPEGAPYYEQYF. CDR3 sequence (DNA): TGTGCCAGCAGTCCGGAGGGGGCTCCCTACTACGAGCAGTACTTC.

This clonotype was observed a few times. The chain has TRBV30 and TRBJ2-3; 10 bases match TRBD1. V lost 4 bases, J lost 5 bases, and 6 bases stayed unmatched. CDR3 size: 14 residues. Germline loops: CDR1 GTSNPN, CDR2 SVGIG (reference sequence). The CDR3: CAWKGQGIGDTQYF. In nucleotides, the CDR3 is TGTGCCTGGAAGGGACAGGGGATAGGAGATACGCAGTATTTT.

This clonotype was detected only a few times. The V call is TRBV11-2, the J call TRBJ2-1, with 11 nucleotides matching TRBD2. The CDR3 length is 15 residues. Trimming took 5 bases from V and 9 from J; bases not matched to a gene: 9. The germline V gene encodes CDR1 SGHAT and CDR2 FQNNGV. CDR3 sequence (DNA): TGTGCCAGCAGCCCTACTAGCGGGGGTGGCAGTGAGCAGTTCTTC. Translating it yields CASSPTSGGGSEQFF.

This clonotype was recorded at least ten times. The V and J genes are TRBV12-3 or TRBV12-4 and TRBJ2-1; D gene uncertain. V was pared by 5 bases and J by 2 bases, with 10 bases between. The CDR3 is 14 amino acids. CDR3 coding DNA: TGTGCCAGCAGTCCCAGCGCCCCCTACAATGAGCAGTTCTTC. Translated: CASSPSAPYNEQFF.

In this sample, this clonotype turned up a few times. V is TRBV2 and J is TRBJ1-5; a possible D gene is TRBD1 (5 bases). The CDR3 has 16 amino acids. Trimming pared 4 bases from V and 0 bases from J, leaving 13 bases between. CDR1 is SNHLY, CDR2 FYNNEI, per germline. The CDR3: CASSARRVGSNQPQHF. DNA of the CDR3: TGTGCCAGCAGTGCCCGCAGGGTTGGTAGCAATCAGCCCCAGCATTTT.